The source of this T cell receptor (beta chain) is a study of identical twins. Study findings and constraints: Interpretation of the results relied on cross-sectional statistical analysis and not on following the same donors. Twin sharing of out-of-frame TCR alpha was underestimated by models in monozygotic pairs.

Template switching added a universal primer site, and cDNA bore unique molecular identifiers. Via MiXCR, TCRdb re-called the 5' RACE reads, giving one row per CDR3 protein. The sample lists around 340,000 distinct CDR3 sequences, 9% to 10% occurring once. The germline CDR1 and CDR2 sequences are DFQATT and SNEGSKA (reference sequence). V was cut by 6 bases and J by 5 bases, with 16 bases left in between. This CDR3 spans 13 amino acids. In this sample, this clonotype turned up a few times. The antigen remains undetermined. Sequenced sample: naive T cells sorted from blood. This clonotype originated in a woman aged 50 to 60 in good health. J is TRBJ1-1 and V is TRBV20-1; D is unclear. CDR3 sequence (DNA): TGCAGTGCACTCGACCAGACGGGGACTGAAGCTTTCTTT. Translation: CSALDQTGTEAFF.